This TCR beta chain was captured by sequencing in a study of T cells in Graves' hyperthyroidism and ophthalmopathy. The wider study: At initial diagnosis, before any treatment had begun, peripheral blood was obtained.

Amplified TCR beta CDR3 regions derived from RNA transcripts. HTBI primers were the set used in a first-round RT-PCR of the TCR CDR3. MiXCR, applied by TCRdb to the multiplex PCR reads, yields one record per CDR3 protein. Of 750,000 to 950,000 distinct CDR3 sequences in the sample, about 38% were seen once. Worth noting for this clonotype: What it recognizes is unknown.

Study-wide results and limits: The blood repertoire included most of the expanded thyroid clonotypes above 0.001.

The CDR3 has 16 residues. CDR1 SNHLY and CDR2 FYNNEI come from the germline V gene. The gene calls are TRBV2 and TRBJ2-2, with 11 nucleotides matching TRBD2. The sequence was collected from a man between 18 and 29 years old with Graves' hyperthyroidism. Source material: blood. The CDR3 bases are TGTGCTACAACCGGGGGACTAGCGGACAACACCGGGGAGCTGTTTTTT. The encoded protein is CATTGGLADNTGELFF.